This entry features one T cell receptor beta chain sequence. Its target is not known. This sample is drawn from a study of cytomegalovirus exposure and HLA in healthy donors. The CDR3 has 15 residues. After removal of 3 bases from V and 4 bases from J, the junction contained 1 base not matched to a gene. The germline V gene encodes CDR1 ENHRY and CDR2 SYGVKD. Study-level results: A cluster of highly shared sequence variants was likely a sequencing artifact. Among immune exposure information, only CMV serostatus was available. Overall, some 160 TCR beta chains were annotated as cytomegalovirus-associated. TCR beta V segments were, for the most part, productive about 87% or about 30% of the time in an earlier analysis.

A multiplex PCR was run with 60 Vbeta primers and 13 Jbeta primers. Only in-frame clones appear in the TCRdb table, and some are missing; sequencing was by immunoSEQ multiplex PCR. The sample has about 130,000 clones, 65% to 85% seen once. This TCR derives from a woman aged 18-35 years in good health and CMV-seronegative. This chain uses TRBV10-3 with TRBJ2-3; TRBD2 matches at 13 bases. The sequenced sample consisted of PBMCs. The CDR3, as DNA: TGTGCCATCAGTGACGGACTAGCGGGAGCAGATACGCAGTATTTT. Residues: CAISDGLAGADTQYF.